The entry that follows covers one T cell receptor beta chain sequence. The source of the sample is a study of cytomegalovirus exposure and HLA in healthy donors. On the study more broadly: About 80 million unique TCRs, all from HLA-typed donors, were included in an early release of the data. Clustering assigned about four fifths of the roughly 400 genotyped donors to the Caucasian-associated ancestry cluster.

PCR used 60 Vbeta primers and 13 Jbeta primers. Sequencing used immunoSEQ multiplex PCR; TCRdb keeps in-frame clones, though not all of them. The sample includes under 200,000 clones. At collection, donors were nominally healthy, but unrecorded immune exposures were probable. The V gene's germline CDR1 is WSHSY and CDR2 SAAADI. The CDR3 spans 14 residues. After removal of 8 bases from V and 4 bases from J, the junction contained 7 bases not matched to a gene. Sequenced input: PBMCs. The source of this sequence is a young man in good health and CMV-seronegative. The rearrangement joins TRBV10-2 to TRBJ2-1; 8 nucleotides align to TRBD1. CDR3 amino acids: CASGMDREYNEQFF. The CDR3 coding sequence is TGCGCCAGCGGAATGGACAGGGAATACAATGAGCAGTTCTTC.